The clone carrying this T cell receptor beta chain was seen more than once but under ten times. The sample is drawn from a study of patients and donors after allogeneic stem cell transplantation. TCRdb ran MiXCR on the RT-PCR reads and lists one entry per CDR3 protein. The sample includes about a million distinct CDR3 sequences, about 20% of them seen just once. V was pared by 5 bases and J by 2 bases, with 10 bases between. The CDR3 extends over 13 amino acids. Material for sequencing was blood, either unsorted or a sorted T cell fraction (not recorded which). The TCR comes from a human donor who was either an allogeneic HSCT recipient or a stem cell or donor lymphocyte infusion donor (not recorded which). It is not recorded whose cells these are; they may come from a transplant donor. The chain couples TRBV12-3 or TRBV12-4 to TRBJ2-7; D unresolved. CDR3 amino acids: CASSSGSPYEQYF. For the CDR3, the DNA is TGTGCCAGCAGTAGTGGTTCACCCTACGAGCAGTACTTC.